This T cell receptor beta chain derives from a study of T-cell memory formation after mild COVID-19. TCRdb reprocessed the 5' RACE reads with MiXCR, giving one entry per CDR3 protein. Found here are 30,000 to 35,000 distinct CDR3 sequences, around 7.7% of them singletons; the top ten hold around 28%. This clonotype was counted only a few times. The junction differs from germline at one of its ends, possibly a read error. This receptor was taken from a man between 18 and 29 years old who had mild COVID-19 (a few samples of this study predate the infection). Cell type and time point are not known. The sequencing input was PBMCs or a T cell subset sorted from them (not recorded which).

This chain's CDR3 is CASSLAGGGQRTGELFF. CDR3 bases: TGTGCCAGCAGTCTAGCTGGTGGTGGACAGCGCACCGGGGAGCTGTTTTTT. This chain uses TRBV12-3 or TRBV12-4 with TRBJ2-2; the D gene is possibly TRBD1 (6 bases). This CDR3 comprises 17 residues.